One sample yielded the 4 T cell receptor beta chains listed below, sequenced in a study of T cells in Graves' hyperthyroidism and ophthalmopathy. The source material, RNA transcripts, was used to amplify TCR beta CDR3 regions. In the first-round RT-PCR of the TCR CDR3, the HTBI primer set was used. TCRdb redid the calling of the multiplex PCR reads with MiXCR, one entry per CDR3 protein. The sample lists 210,000 or so distinct CDR3 sequences; approximately 17% were seen once. Sequencing was performed on blood. Source of these receptors: a man in his forties or fifties with Graves' hyperthyroidism.

This clonotype has more than one count but fewer than ten. V and J are TRBV30 and TRBJ1-5; possibly TRBD1 for D (6 bases). Germline V gene sequence: CDR1 GTSNPN, CDR2 SVGIG (reference sequence). The CDR3 totals 14 residues. With 2 bases removed from V and 4 bases from J, the gap between germline ends came to 12 bases. The CDR3 DNA reads as TGTGCCTGGAGTACCGGGACAACGAATCAGCCCCAGCATTTT. Its protein is CAWSTGTTNQPQHF.

Concerning this clonotype itself: This sequence may be a read error, since a much larger clone differs from it by one base. This rearrangement joins TRBV3-1 to TRBJ2-3; the D gene is possibly TRBD2 (6 bases). The CDR3 is made up of 17 amino acids. Germline values: CDR1 LGHDT, CDR2 YNNKEL (reference sequence). Between the trimmed V and J ends, which lost 2 bases and 2 bases, there was a span of 17 bases. CDR3 sequence reads: CASSQFRLASPTDTQYF. Written as DNA, the CDR3 is TGTGCCAGCAGCCAATTTCGGCTAGCGTCTCCCACAGATACGCAGTATTTT.

The chain combines TRBV20-1 with TRBJ2-1; no clear D. The CDR3 has 13 amino acids. Germline-derived CDR1 and CDR2 are DFQATT and SNEGSKA (reference sequence). Deletions cut 5 bases from V and 3 bases from J, with 11 bases between. CDR3 DNA: TGCAGTGCTCCGACTCAGAACTACAATGAGCAGTTCTTC. It specifies CSAPTQNYNEQFF.

This clonotype was recorded at least ten times. The chain recombines TRBV20-1 with TRBJ2-1; TRBD2 matches at 9 bases. The CDR3 has 13 residues. V dropped 4 bases and J dropped 5; count of bases not matched to a gene: 3. The germline gives CDR1 DFQATT, CDR2 SNEGSKA (reference sequence). CDR3 sequence reads: CSATGLAHNEQFF. The CDR3 region has the DNA TGCAGTGCTACCGGACTAGCGCACAATGAGCAGTTCTTC.